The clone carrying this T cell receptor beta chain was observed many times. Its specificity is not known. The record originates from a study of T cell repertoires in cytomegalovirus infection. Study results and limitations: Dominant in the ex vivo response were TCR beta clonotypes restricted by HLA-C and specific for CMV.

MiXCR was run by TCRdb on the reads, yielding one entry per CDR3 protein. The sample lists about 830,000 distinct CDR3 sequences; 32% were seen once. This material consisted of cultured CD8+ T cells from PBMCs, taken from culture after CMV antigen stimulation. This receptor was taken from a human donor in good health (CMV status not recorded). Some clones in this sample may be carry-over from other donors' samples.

The DNA for the CDR3 is TGTGCCAGCAGCTTGGTGGGGCCGGTAGGGGCCAACGTCCTGACTTTC. Its protein is CASSLVGPVGANVLTF. The chain employs TRBV7-2 and TRBJ2-6; tentative D call: TRBD1 (5 bases). The V end was cut by 3 bases, the J end by 4 bases, with 13 bases between. The CDR3 has 16 amino acids. The germline V gene encodes CDR1 SGHTA and CDR2 FQGNSA.